The entry that follows covers one T cell receptor beta chain sequence. This specimen comes from a study of cytomegalovirus exposure and HLA in healthy donors. V was clipped by 8 bases and J by 0 bases, with 16 bases between them. Germline V CDR1 and CDR2: ENHRY, SYGVKD. CDR3 length equals 15 residues. Primers included in the PCR were 60 Vbeta and 13 Jbeta primers. Here immunoSEQ multiplex PCR was the method, and the copy in TCRdb shows in-frame clones only, minus some. Among some 200,000 clones listed, around 85% were seen once. The receptor was derived from a middle-aged man in good health and CMV-seronegative. This chain links TRBV10-3 with TRBJ1-1, with D unresolved. The source material was PBMCs. The CDR3 region has the DNA TGTGCCATCGCCCGCCCCGGAGCGGTGAACACTGAAGCTTTCTTT. Encoded protein: CAIARPGAVNTEAFF.